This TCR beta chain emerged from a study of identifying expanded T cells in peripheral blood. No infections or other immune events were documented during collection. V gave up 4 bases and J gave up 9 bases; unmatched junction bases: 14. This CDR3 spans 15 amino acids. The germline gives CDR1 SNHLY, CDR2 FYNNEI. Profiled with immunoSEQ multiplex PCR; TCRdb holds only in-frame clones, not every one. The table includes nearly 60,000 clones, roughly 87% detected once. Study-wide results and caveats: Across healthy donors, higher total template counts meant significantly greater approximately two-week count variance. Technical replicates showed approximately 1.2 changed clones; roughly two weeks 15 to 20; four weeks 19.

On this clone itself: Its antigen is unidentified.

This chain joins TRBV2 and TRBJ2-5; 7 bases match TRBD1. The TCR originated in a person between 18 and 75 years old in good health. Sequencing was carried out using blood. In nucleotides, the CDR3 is TGTGCCAGCAGTGGGTCCACGGGACAGATATTGGCCCAGTACTTC. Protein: CASSGSTGQILAQYF.